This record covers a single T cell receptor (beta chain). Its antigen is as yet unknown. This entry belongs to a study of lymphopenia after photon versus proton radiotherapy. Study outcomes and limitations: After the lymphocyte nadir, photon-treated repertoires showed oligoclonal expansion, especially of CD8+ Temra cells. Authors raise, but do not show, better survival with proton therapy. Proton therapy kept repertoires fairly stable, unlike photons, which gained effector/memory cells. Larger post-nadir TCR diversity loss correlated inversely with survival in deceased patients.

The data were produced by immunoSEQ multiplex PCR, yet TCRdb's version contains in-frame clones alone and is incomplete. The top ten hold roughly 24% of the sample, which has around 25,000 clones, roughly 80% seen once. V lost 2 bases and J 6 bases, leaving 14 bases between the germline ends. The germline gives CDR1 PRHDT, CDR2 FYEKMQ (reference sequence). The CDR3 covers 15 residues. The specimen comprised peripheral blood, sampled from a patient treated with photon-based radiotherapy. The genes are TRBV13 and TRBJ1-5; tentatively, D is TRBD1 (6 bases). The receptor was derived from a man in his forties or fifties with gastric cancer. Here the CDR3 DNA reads TGTGCCAGCAGCTTAAGTTCACAGGGTAGTCAGCCCCAGCATTTT. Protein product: CASSLSSQGSQPQHF. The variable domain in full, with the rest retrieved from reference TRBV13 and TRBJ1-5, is AAGVIQSPRHLIKEKRETATLKCYPIPRHDTVYWYQQGPGQDPQFLISFYEKMQSDKGSIPDRFSAQQFSDYHSELNMSSLELGDSALYFCASSLSSQGSQPQHFGDGTRLSIL.